The clone carrying this T cell receptor (beta chain) showed up just a few times. Its antigen is currently unknown. TCRdb itself ran the reads through MiXCR, one entry per CDR3 protein. The table includes 600,000 to 700,000 distinct CDR3 sequences, roughly 33% detected once. The CDR3 extends over 16 amino acids. Unmatched junction bases numbered 6, after V lost 0 bases and J lost 7 bases. CDR1 is LGHNT and CDR2 is FRNRAP in the germline V gene. The sample is drawn from a study of T cell repertoires in cytomegalovirus infection. Study-level points and caveats: Carriers of CMV and the relevant HLA type were discriminated by public TCR beta frequency. Clonotypes of TCR beta that were HLA-C-restricted and CMV-specific dominated the ex vivo response.

The sequence came from a human donor in good health (CMV status not recorded). Some clones in this sample may be carry-over from other donors' samples. This chain links TRBV12-5 with TRBJ2-3, with 11 bases aligning to TRBD2. Source: cultured PBMCs, taken from culture after CMV antigen stimulation. The CDR3 region is CASGLVLAGGGNTQYF. The CDR3 DNA reads TGTGCTAGTGGTTTGGTGCTAGCGGGGGGAGGAAATACGCAGTATTTT.